These 18 T cell receptor beta chains came from one sample sequenced in a study of blood T cell repertoires in COVID-19. Sequencing was performed with immunoSEQ multiplex PCR; in TCRdb, only in-frame clones are kept and a portion is missing. The table includes more than 75,000 clones, around 90% detected once. The sequencing input was peripheral blood. These receptors all stem from a woman over 75 with acute or convalescent COVID-19.

The chain has TRBV6-6 and TRBJ1-4; D gene unclear. The germline gives CDR1 MNHNY, CDR2 SVGAGI (reference sequence). Trimming took off 3 bases at V and 5 bases at J, with 10 bases between the two ends. This CDR3 has 14 residues. CDR3 sequence reads: CASSYQGENEKLFF. The DNA for the CDR3 is TGTGCCAGCAGTTATCAAGGAGAGAATGAAAAACTGTTTTTT.

The chain is built from TRBV21-1 and TRBJ2-1; TRBD2, as called in the table, went unchecked against the DNA. TRBV21-1 is noted as a pseudogene. The CDR3 has 17 amino acids. DNA for the CDR3: TGTGCCAGCAGCAAGTTTACTAGCGGGAGTTTTAACAATGAGCAGTTCTTC. Translated: CASSKFTSGSFNNEQFF.

The V call is TRBV11-2, the J call TRBJ2-1, with a weak D call TRBD2 (6 bases). In germline, CDR1 is SGHAT, CDR2 FQNNGV. The V end was cut by 1 base, the J end by 10 bases, with 11 bases between. The CDR3 loop spans 13 amino acids. CDR3 amino acids: CASSLVWGVEQFF. The CDR3 nucleotides are TGTGCCAGCAGCTTAGTCTGGGGGGTGGAGCAGTTCTTC. The full variable domain, rest sourced from reference TRBV11-2 and TRBJ2-1, is EAGVAQSPRYKIIEKRQSVAFWCNPISGHATLYWYQQILGQGPKLLIQFQNNGVVDDSQLPKDRFSAERLKGVDSTLKIQPAKLEDSAVYLCASSLVWGVEQFFGPGTRLTVL.

V and J are TRBV18 and TRBJ2-3; D ambiguous. Germline V gene data show CDR1 as KGHSH and CDR2 as LQKENI. V lost 3 bases and J lost 1, with 2 bases in between. There are 12 residues in the CDR3. CDR3 sequence (DNA): TGTGCCAGCTCACCCGGCACAGATACGCAGTATTTT. This codes for CASSPGTDTQYF.

The gene calls are TRBV20-1 and TRBJ2-2, with 8 nucleotides matching TRBD2. V dropped 3 bases and J dropped 7; count of bases not matched to a gene: 10. The germline gives CDR1 DFQATT, CDR2 SNEGSKA (reference sequence). This CDR3 comprises 15 residues. DNA of the CDR3: TGCAGTGCTAGTGGGCGGGAGGACCACAACGGGGAGCTGTTTTTT. Translating it yields CSASGREDHNGELFF.

The V call is TRBV5-1, the J call TRBJ1-2; unclear D gene. The germline V gene encodes CDR1 SGHRS and CDR2 YFSETQ. This CDR3 has 14 residues. Deletions cut 7 bases from V and 2 bases from J, with 15 bases between. In nucleotides, the CDR3 is TGCGCCAGCGGACTAGGGCAGAACAACTATGGCTACACCTTC. Translation gives CASGLGQNNYGYTF.

The CDR3 region is CASSFGAGHGYTF. In DNA, the CDR3 is TGTGCCAGCAGTTTTGGGGCAGGGCATGGCTACACCTTC. The chain combines TRBV12-3 or TRBV12-4 with TRBJ1-2; a possible D gene is TRBD1 (5 bases). The CDR3 runs 13 residues. V was shortened by 3 bases and J by 6 bases, with 11 bases between the two germline ends.

This chain joins TRBV5-1 and TRBJ1-3; the D is unclear. The CDR3 has 15 residues. V was pared by 0 bases and J by 0 bases, with 7 bases between. CDR1 is SGHRS and CDR2 is YFSETQ in the germline V gene. CDR3 coding DNA: TGCGCCAGCAGCTTGGCAGGCACCTCTGGAAACACCATATATTTT. It codes for CASSLAGTSGNTIYF.

CDR3 region: CASRLQGGAFF. The CDR3 DNA follows: TGTGCCAGCAGACTACAGGGGGGAGCTTTCTTT. The chain joins TRBV2 to TRBJ1-1; 8 bases align to TRBD1. V shed 6 bases and J 10 bases; nucleotides not matched to a gene: 4. Per germline, CDR1 SNHLY and CDR2 FYNNEI. The CDR3 length is 11 residues.

This sequence joins TRBV7-9 and TRBJ2-7; D may be TRBD1 (6 bases). Germline V gene data show CDR1 as SEHNR and CDR2 as FQNEAQ (reference sequence). The ends were cut back, 4 bases at V and 4 bases at J, with 11 bases in the middle. CDR3 length: 13 residues. CDR3 bases: TGTGCCAGCAGCTACGGACAGTTATACGAGCAGTACTTC. It translates to CASSYGQLYEQYF.

The chain uses TRBV3-1 (or the pseudogene TRBV3-2) and TRBJ2-1, with 13 bases lining up with TRBD2. CDR1 and CDR2 from the germline V gene are LGHDT and YNNKEL (reference sequence). The CDR3 contains 19 residues. Losses at the gene ends were 0 bases for V and 3 bases for J; bases not matched to a gene: 8. The CDR3 DNA sequence: TGTGCCAGCAGCCAAGATAGGACTAGCGGGGGCGACGTCTACAATGAGCAGTTCTTC. Its translation is CASSQDRTSGGDVYNEQFF.

This clone was seen once. This sequence joins TRBV25-1 and TRBJ1-6; D remains unclear. This CDR3 has 15 residues. Per germline, CDR1 MGHDK and CDR2 SYGVNS. Trimming removed 3 bases from V and 11 bases from J, with 17 bases in between. As DNA, the CDR3 is TGTGCCAGCAGTGATATGGGAGCAATTGGCACACCCCTCCACTTT. Protein sequence: CASSDMGAIGTPLHF.

The chain joins TRBV10-3 to TRBJ2-5; the D gene is possibly TRBD1 (6 bases). Germline-derived CDR1 and CDR2 are ENHRY and SYGVKD. Trimming took 4 bases from V and 2 from J, leaving 14 bases between them. The CDR3 consists of 15 residues. In nucleotides, the CDR3 is TGTGCCATCAGTGTTGACACAGGGTTTCAAGAGACCCAGTACTTC. Protein: CAISVDTGFQETQYF.

The chain couples TRBV19 to TRBJ2-1; perhaps TRBD1 as D (6 bases). Trimming took 7 bases from V and 9 from J, leaving 19 bases between them. Germline-derived CDR1 and CDR2 are LNHDA and SQIVND (reference sequence). The CDR3 totals 14 residues. This CDR3 is CASINPTGGGEQFF. For the CDR3, the DNA is TGTGCCAGTATCAACCCCACTGGGGGCGGTGAGCAGTTCTTC.

The V gene is TRBV14, the J gene TRBJ2-2; D gene ambiguous. The V gene lost 4 bases and the J gene lost 6 bases, with 9 bases spanning the gap. This CDR3 comprises 13 residues. The germline CDR1 and CDR2 sequences are SGHDN and FVKESK. The CDR3 DNA follows: TGTGCCAGCAGCCCTCAGGCGTCCGGGGAGCTGTTTTTT. It codes for CASSPQASGELFF.

This rearrangement joins TRBV19 to TRBJ1-2; no reliable D call. From germline, CDR1 is LNHDA and CDR2 SQIVND (reference sequence). This CDR3 comprises 12 residues. V lost 10 bases and J 5 bases, leaving 14 bases between the germline ends. The CDR3 here is CATREGKYGYTF. The DNA for the CDR3 is TGTGCCACCAGAGAGGGAAAGTATGGCTACACCTTC. The full variable domain, in which reference TRBV19 and TRBJ1-2 provide the parts outside the CDR3, is DGGITQSPKYLFRKEGQNVTLSCEQNLNHDAMYWYRQDPGQGLRLIYYSQIVNDFQKGDIAEGYSVSREKKESFPLTVTSAQKNPTAFYLCATREGKYGYTFGSGTRLTVV.

The chain has TRBV5-6 and TRBJ1-2; 12 nucleotides agree with TRBD1. Trimming cost V 4 bases and J 1 base; bases outside gene matches: 11. CDR1 and CDR2 (germline): SGHDT, YYEEEE. CDR3 length equals 18 residues. The chain's CDR3 is CASSRNRDRGHLNYGYTF. The CDR3, as DNA: TGTGCCAGCAGCCGGAATAGGGACAGGGGGCACCTTAACTATGGCTACACCTTC.

The V call is TRBV11-3, the J call TRBJ2-1; D is unclear. V was pared by 0 bases and J by 5 bases, with 5 bases between. CDR3 size: 13 residues. Germline V CDR1 and CDR2: SGHNT, YENEEA. CDR3: CASSLEQNNEQFF. CDR3 nucleotides: TGTGCCAGCAGCTTAGAACAGAACAATGAGCAGTTCTTC.